The text below deals with one TCR beta chain. It has no known antigen specificity. The record has no base qualities; no much larger clone is one base away. CD8 naive samples consisted of CD45RO-negative cells that were positively selected for CCR7, yielding a CD45RA+CCR7+ population without TemRA cells. Healthy HIV-negative adults with no recently reported acute infections or vaccinations were included as donors. Only Caucasian adults living in Nashville, Tennessee, USA were represented among the donors. Blood was collected by leukapheresis, and PBMCs were isolated by Ficoll-Histopaque density gradient centrifugation and then cryopreserved in liquid nitrogen vapor phase. Analytical flow cytometry was used to check the purity and quantity of each magnetically sorted T cell population. Genomic DNA was isolated from each sorted fraction and quantified by UV absorbance on a Nanodrop 2000c. The cysteine opens and the phenylalanine closes a CDR3 of 16 amino acids. Here the CDR3 DNA is all that survives: 48 bases in frame from base 1. CDR1 and CDR2 were assigned from the germline V gene (reference sequence) as LNHDA and SQIVND. Trimming takes 5 bases off V and 3 bases off J; junction bases not matched to a gene: 7.

This sample was included in a study of shared clonotypes between healthy human individuals (TCRdb year 2020). Regarding the study in general: The cohort included a few men and a couple of women between 18 and 49 years of age. Each donor's leukapheresis produced roughly between about 0.8 and 10 billion PBMCs. For each donor, three plates each were used for CD4 naive and CD4 memory, two plates were used for CD8 naive, and one plate was used for CD8 memory. Libraries were prepared and TCR repertoires were sequenced by different laboratories using diverse techniques, in order to increase sequencing depth and limit assay-specific biases. Blood TCR repertoires of a handful of healthy adults were deeply sequenced to estimate repertoire size and the extent of clonotype sharing between individuals.

General conclusions and limits of the study: Estimated clonotype richness was generally larger for naive than for memory subsets. Because the study included only a small number of donors, the genetic and exposure-history diversity represented was limited. Sampling was limited to blood, and TCR repertoires in tissue likely differ from TCR repertoires in blood. Incomplete sequencing was indicated by rarefaction of sorted-subset datasets, despite the large sequencing depth. Pairwise subsampling led to the expectation that sequencing depth would affect the degree of clonotype sharing among donors. Compared with non-shared clonotypes, clonotypes shared by all four sorted-subset donors had higher generation probabilities. Across a few donors, approximately 4.9% of naive CD4, approximately 4% of naive CD8, around 2.5% of memory CD4, and approximately 0.42% of memory CD8 clonotypes were shared.

Using the deep immunoSEQ assay, multiplex PCR amplified TCR CDR3 regions from genomic DNA. Extracted genomic DNA from each cell subset was spread evenly across all wells of several immunoSEQ 96-well plates, with each plate serving as a replicate. For sorted subsets, each replicate PCR was loaded with 150 to 250 ng genomic DNA, equivalent to about 30,000 T cell genomes. The purified libraries were quantified using a Qubit 3.0 fluorometer, sized with a Bioanalyzer 2100, and then quantified again using the KAPA Library Quantification kit. Each immunoSEQ 96-well plate was sequenced on its own single-read 150-cycle Illumina NextSeq 550 flow cell. Processing in the source paper ran as follows. Because the immunoSEQ output included only junctional sequences and no quality scores, the filtering could not be the same as the filtering used for full-length reads. To assign V/J genes and CDR3, sequences were annotated using PyIR, a Python wrapper for IgBLAST v1.9, with IMGT germline references. Reads were filtered out if the reads had weak V/J assignments (E-value above 1e-6), no CDR3, stop codons, out-of-frame junctions, or ambiguous translated residues. V3J clonotypes were defined as sequences sharing the same inferred V gene, J gene, and CDR3 amino acid sequence. To compute the percentage overlap between repertoires, the number of shared unique clonotypes was divided by the size of the smaller repertoire. Repertoire richness was assessed with RTK rarefaction, the Chao1 estimator, and Recon v2.1 estimates of unobserved clonotypes. Generation probabilities were computed with OLGA for all TCRbeta clonotypes obtained by the gDNA method from a handful of donors. TCRdb carries this immuneACCESS record with in-frame sequences only. Its versions omit some clonotypes, under half of them owing to an unresolved V gene in the studies checked, with the rest unexplained. Clone size and the V and J calls come from that table; the DNA yielded D and trimming. Within this sample are around 640,000 clones, with 96% of them counted one time only. Less than 0.13% of the sample goes to the ten largest clones.

This receptor chain uses TRBV19 and TRBJ2-3; TRBD2 fits 11 bases in the junction. This clonotype was obtained from a woman under 40 in good health. Sequences were obtained from naive CD8+ T cells sorted from blood. The intended sense of this specimen's cell subset or site label: CD45RA+CCR7+. The nucleotide sequence is given as TGTGCCAGTAGTCAAAGGACTAGCGGGCTAACAGATACGCAGTATTTT. The resulting protein is CASSQRTSGLTDTQYF. Here the CDR3 is joined to the reference TRBV19 and TRBJ2-3 genes, and the full variable domain is: DGGITQSPKYLFRKEGQNVTLSCEQNLNHDAMYWYRQDPGQGLRLIYYSQIVNDFQKGDIAEGYSVSREKKESFPLTVTSAQKNPTAFYLCASSQRTSGLTDTQYFGPGTRLTVL.